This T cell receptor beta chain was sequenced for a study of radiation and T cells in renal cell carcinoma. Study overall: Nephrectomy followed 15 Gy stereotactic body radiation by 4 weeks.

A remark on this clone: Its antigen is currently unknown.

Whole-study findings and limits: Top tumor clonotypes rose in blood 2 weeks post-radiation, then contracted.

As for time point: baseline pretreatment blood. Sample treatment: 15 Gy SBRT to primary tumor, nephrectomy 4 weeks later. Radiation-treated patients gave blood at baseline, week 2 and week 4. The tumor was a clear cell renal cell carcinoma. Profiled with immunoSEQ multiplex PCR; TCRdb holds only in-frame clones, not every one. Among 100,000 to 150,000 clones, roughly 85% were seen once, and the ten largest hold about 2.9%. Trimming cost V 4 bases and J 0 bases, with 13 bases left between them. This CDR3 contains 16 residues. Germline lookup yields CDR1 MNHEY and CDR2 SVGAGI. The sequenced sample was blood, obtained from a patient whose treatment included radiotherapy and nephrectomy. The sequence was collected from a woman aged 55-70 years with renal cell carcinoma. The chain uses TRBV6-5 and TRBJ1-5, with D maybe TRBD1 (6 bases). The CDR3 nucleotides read TGTGCCAGCAGTTCAAGGGGGGTTAATAGCAATCAGCCCCAGCATTTT. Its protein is CASSSRGVNSNQPQHF.